These 19 T cell receptor beta chains were all obtained from the same sample, sequenced in a study of graft-versus-host responses after intestinal transplantation. The antigens for these receptors are not known. The method was immunoSEQ multiplex PCR; TCRdb's version includes in-frame clones alone and lacks a portion of them. The sample shows around 90,000 clones, around 92% of them seen only once. The sample consisted of unstimulated CD8+ T cells sorted from spleen or lymph node cells, taken before transplant. Source of these receptors: a human donor who was the organ donor for an intestinal transplant.

The V gene is TRBV7-9, the J gene TRBJ1-2, with TRBD1 matching over 8 bases. Per germline, CDR1 SEHNR and CDR2 FQNEAQ (reference sequence). Trimming took 4 bases from V and 7 from J; bases not matched to a gene: 11. The CDR3 sequence is 15 residues long. This CDR3 reads CASSSTGTGRVGYTF. CDR3 coding DNA: TGTGCCAGCAGCTCTACCGGGACAGGAAGAGTTGGCTACACCTTC.

This clone was seen more than once but under ten times. This chain joins TRBV4-2 and TRBJ1-3; D call uncertain. Germline V gene data show CDR1 as LGHNA and CDR2 as YNFKEQ. CDR3 length equals 13 residues. With 4 bases removed from V and 0 bases from J, the gap between germline ends came to 4 bases. CDR3 coding DNA: TGTGCCAGCAGCCTTTACTCTGGAAACACCATATATTTT. Translating it yields CASSLYSGNTIYF.

The chain links TRBV2 to TRBJ2-7; 8 bases are shared with TRBD2. Per germline, CDR1 SNHLY and CDR2 FYNNEI. Trimming cost V 7 bases and J 6 bases; bases outside gene matches: 2. The CDR3 runs to 11 residues. The CDR3 here is CASTGGVEQYF. The CDR3 DNA reads TGTGCCAGCACCGGGGGGGTCGAGCAGTACTTC.

The chain recombines TRBV7-2 with TRBJ1-2, with D hard to call. Deletions cut 1 base from V and 10 bases from J, with 7 bases between. Germline assignment: CDR1 SGHTA and CDR2 FQGNSA. The CDR3 totals 11 residues. CDR3 residues: CASSLGLSYTF. CDR3 sequence (DNA): TGTGCCAGCAGCTTAGGGCTTTCCTACACCTTC.

This clone was observed once. The V and J genes are TRBV9 and TRBJ2-3; D perhaps matches TRBD2 (5 bases). The CDR3 extends over 18 amino acids. The germline V gene encodes CDR1 SGDLS and CDR2 YYNGEE. Trimming left V 3 bases short and J 2 bases short, with 22 bases between. This chain's CDR3 is CASSDKPERRPPTDTQYF. The CDR3 DNA reads as TGTGCCAGCAGCGATAAACCCGAGCGGCGTCCCCCCACAGATACGCAGTATTTT.

The gene calls are TRBV7-8 and TRBJ2-5; 8 bases line up with TRBD1. Per germline, CDR1 SGHVS and CDR2 FQNEAQ. The CDR3 has 15 amino acids. Trimming took 3 bases from V and 1 from J; bases not matched to a gene: 4. CDR3 loop: CASSFDTGGQETQYF. CDR3 coding DNA: TGTGCCAGCAGCTTCGATACAGGGGGCCAAGAGACCCAGTACTTC. Full variable domain (rest looked up from reference TRBV7-8 and TRBJ2-5): GAGVSQSPRYKVAKRGQDVALRCDPISGHVSLFWYQQALGQGPEFLTYFQNEAQLDKSGLPSDRFFAERPEGSVSTLKIQRTQQEDSAVYLCASSFDTGGQETQYFGPGTRLLVL.

This clone was recorded a few times. This rearrangement joins TRBV28 to TRBJ2-1; no reliable D call. V dropped 5 bases and J dropped 4 bases, with 12 bases sitting between them. Germline V gives CDR1 MDHEN, CDR2 SYDVKM. The CDR3 loop spans 14 amino acids. CDR3 amino acids: CASSPVWSYNEQFF. Written as DNA, the CDR3 is TGTGCCAGCAGTCCCGTATGGAGTTACAATGAGCAGTTCTTC.

The V call is TRBV14, the J call TRBJ1-6; tentative D call: TRBD1 (5 bases). The length of the CDR3 is 15 residues. CDR1 SGHDN and CDR2 FVKESK come from the germline V gene. Trimming stripped 0 bases from V and 4 bases from J, with 7 bases between. CDR3 DNA sequence: TGTGCCAGCAGCCAAGAGGGACTGTATAATTCACCCCTCCACTTT. Translating gives CASSQEGLYNSPLHF.

V usage is TRBV6-1 and J usage is TRBJ2-3; the match to TRBD2 covers 8 bases. The V segment lost 2 bases and the J segment 4 bases; nucleotides outside the gene matches: 14. Germline assignment: CDR1 MNHNS and CDR2 SASEGT. The CDR3 extends over 18 amino acids. The CDR3 loop is CASSELTLPGTRADTQYF. CDR3 in DNA: TGTGCCAGCAGTGAACTGACCCTTCCCGGGACTAGGGCAGATACGCAGTATTTT.

The chain joins TRBV7-8 to TRBJ2-5; 7 bases map to TRBD1. Near its end, the DNA agrees better with TRBJ2-7, so the J call may be wrong. This CDR3 is built from 14 residues. Germline V lookup: CDR1 SGHVS, CDR2 FQNEAQ. The CDR3 here is CASSYLGQSGEQYF. The CDR3 nucleotides are TGTGCCAGCAGCTACCTGGGACAGTCTGGCGAGCAGTACTTC.

This chain joins TRBV5-1 and TRBJ2-5; TRBD2 agrees at 7 bases. The CDR3 has 15 residues. Germline assignment: CDR1 SGHRS and CDR2 YFSETQ. V dropped 3 bases and J dropped 1; count of bases not matched to a gene: 6. The CDR3 nucleotides read TGCGCCAGCAGCTCCGGGACTACGACCCAAGAGACCCAGTACTTC. It translates to CASSSGTTTQETQYF.

The genes are TRBV13 and TRBJ2-2; a weak D match, TRBD1 (6 bases). V lost 2 bases and J 6 bases, leaving 13 bases between the germline ends. The CDR3 totals 15 residues. Germline V gene sequence: CDR1 PRHDT, CDR2 FYEKMQ (reference sequence). The CDR3 here is CASSLQGSAAGELFF. The CDR3 DNA sequence: TGTGCCAGCAGCTTACAGGGGAGCGCCGCCGGGGAGCTGTTTTTT.

The genes are TRBV13 and TRBJ1-2; 7 bases match TRBD1. Germline CDR1 is PRHDT and CDR2 is FYEKMQ (reference sequence). V lost 7 bases, J lost 4 bases, and 6 bases stayed unmatched. This CDR3 comprises 13 residues. The CDR3 DNA follows: TGTGCCAGCACGGGACAGAGCCTCTATGGCTACACCTTC. It encodes CASTGQSLYGYTF.

This clone has just one count. The chain is built from TRBV6-5 and TRBJ2-7; TRBD1 matches at 7 bases. Germline trimming cut 6 bases from V and 3 bases from J; bases unmatched to any gene: 8. Germline V gene data show CDR1 as MNHEY and CDR2 as SVGAGI. The CDR3 totals 14 residues. CDR3 bases: TGTGCCAGCAGACAGACAGGGTGGATCTACGAGCAGTACTTC. It yields the protein CASRQTGWIYEQYF.

This chain connects TRBV5-4 to TRBJ1-1; tentative D call: TRBD1 (5 bases). Germline values: CDR1 SGHNT, CDR2 YYREEE (reference sequence). The CDR3 contains 14 residues. Between the trimmed V and J ends, which lost 0 bases and 1 base, there was a span of 7 bases. CDR3 region: CASSLAGGNTEAFF. CDR3 DNA: TGTGCCAGCAGCTTGGCCGGGGGGAACACTGAAGCTTTCTTT.

V gene TRBV30 combines with J gene TRBJ2-7; D is perhaps TRBD2 (7 bases). CDR1 is GTSNPN, CDR2 SVGIG, per germline (reference sequence). This CDR3 is built from 13 residues. The germline V and J ends were trimmed by 8 bases and 2 bases, with 16 bases remaining between them. CDR3 in amino acids: CAGAAGATYEQYF. The CDR3 nucleotides read TGTGCCGGCGCCGCGGGGGCAACCTACGAGCAGTACTTC.

The genes are TRBV28 and TRBJ1-1; D is perhaps TRBD1 (5 bases). V shed 5 bases and J shed 3 bases, with 19 bases lying between them. From germline, CDR1 is MDHEN and CDR2 SYDVKM. The CDR3 totals 16 residues. This chain's CDR3 is CASSLEGWGRDTEAFF. DNA for the CDR3: TGTGCCAGCAGTCTGGAGGGGTGGGGACGAGACACTGAAGCTTTCTTT.

The chain joins TRBV5-8 to TRBJ1-2, with TRBD1 identical over 8 bases. Losses at the gene ends were 3 bases for V and 6 bases for J; bases not matched to a gene: 10. The CDR3 is 15 amino acids. The V gene's germline CDR1 is SGHTS and CDR2 YDEGEE. The CDR3 nucleotides are TGTGCCAGCAGCTCCCCGTGGACAGGGATGGATGGCTACACCTTC. Translating gives CASSSPWTGMDGYTF.

The J gene is TRBJ2-7, the V gene TRBV27; 7 bases are shared with TRBD2. The CDR3 has 14 residues. Trimming at V came to 5 bases and at J to 5 bases, leaving 9 bases not matched to a gene. CDR1 MNHEY and CDR2 SMNVEV come from the germline V gene (reference sequence). The CDR3 is CASSPTGLGHEQYF. In nucleotides, the CDR3 is TGTGCCAGCAGTCCAACCGGACTAGGCCACGAGCAGTACTTC.